Listed below are T cell receptor beta chains from one sample, sequenced in a study of blood T cell repertoires in COVID-19. Here immunoSEQ multiplex PCR was the method, and the copy in TCRdb shows in-frame clones only, minus some. The sample yields around 480,000 clones, 87% seen once. The sequenced material came from PBMCs or T cells enriched from blood (not recorded which). These receptors were obtained from a woman younger than 30 who had recovered from COVID-19. Each CDR3 is given without its conserved first and last residue.

cdr3_aa	v_call
SVDKGQLLNGYT	TRBV29-1
ASSPSGFGNTEAF	TRBV2
ASRDMNTEAF	TRBV28
ASSYPPAGDQPQH	TRBV6-2/TRBV6-3
ASRGPSGGVREQF	TRBV2
ASGQVRGYT	TRBV5-5
ASSVVGSGAEDTQY	TRBV9
ASSRQGANGYT	TRBV12-3/TRBV12-4
ASSVDSGRYTEAF	TRBV9
ASSIGSGGGFSYNEQF	TRBV19
ASSSQGYQPQH	TRBV28
ASSQWDREDTEAF	TRBV4-1
ASRWDRGGTEAF	TRBV2
ASSLDGIYQETQY	TRBV11-2
ASSDRGAYTYEQY	TRBV2
ASSQTEGETQY	TRBV7-3
ASGLYSGGQEGLYGYT	TRBV12-5
ASASRTVTNTEAF	TRBV12-5
ASSNLNRGVRNTIY	TRBV11-2
ASSLGAPNTGELF	TRBV5-1
ASSDSGRGVYNEQF	TRBV2
ASSPPTQGGTEAF	TRBV25-1
ASGGDRGLVNTEAF	TRBV2
ASSQLPDTQY	TRBV3-1/TRBV3-2
ASGLRLAGVYNEQF	TRBV12-5
ASSQPGRGATNEKLF	TRBV4-1
ASSDWAGRGNTEAF	TRBV28
ASSKVIGRGPNQPQH	TRBV21-1
ATPPYGGGGTEAF	TRBV24-1
ASSVGGGPYGYT	TRBV9
ASSLLAGGMNTEAF	TRBV5-1
ASSQSGADNQPQH	TRBV23-1
ATQGFETTEAF	TRBV10-3
ASSLAGGQDTQY	TRBV19
ASTSTDTSGELF	TRBV5-1
ATFSGYEQY	TRBV6-5
ASSPGDSRRGYT	TRBV5-4
AWSGGSNEKLF	TRBV30
ATTGANTGELF	TRBV6-5
ASGGQPNTEAF	TRBV2
AINAGGRGAVGSSPLH	TRBV9
ASSVRQINTGELF	TRBV19
ASSRDSNQPQH	TRBV10-1
ASSQGAGRNNEQF	TRBV3-1/TRBV3-2
ASSQSSGARGTEAF	TRBV16
ASSQTLQGSQH	TRBV7-2
ASSFRFEGGPHEQY	TRBV13
ASSFTGKPQH	TRBV6-5
ATSRRGTGGGELF	TRBV24-1
ASSQELTDTQY	TRBV3-1/TRBV3-2
ASIQAGNSGNQPQH	TRBV23-1
ASSLGPAGDRGVEQY	TRBV5-6
ASSHPDREDTEAF	TRBV5-1